These 22 T cell receptor beta chains originate from one sample sequenced in a study of OX40 agonist ivuxolimab in advanced cancers. TCRdb keeps only in-frame clones here, not all; method: immunoSEQ multiplex PCR. The sample holds around 28,000 clones, more than 85% seen once. The sequenced sample was CD4+ or CD8+ T cells sorted from blood, obtained in a trial of the OX40 agonist ivuxolimab. These receptors all come from an adult with an advanced solid tumor such as melanoma, head and neck, liver or kidney cancer.

The chain joins TRBV2 to TRBJ2-7; D gene uncertain. V was clipped by 7 bases and J by 5 bases, with 12 bases between them. Germline V gene sequence: CDR1 SNHLY, CDR2 FYNNEI. There are 12 residues in the CDR3. CDR3 sequence: CASILGGDEQYF. The CDR3 bases are TGTGCCAGCATTCTGGGTGGAGACGAGCAGTACTTC.

CDR3 sequence (DNA): TGTGCCAGCAGTGATGGGCCCCGCGAGCAGTTCTTC. Protein product: CASSDGPREQFF. The J gene is TRBJ2-1, the V gene TRBV2; no firm D call. The CDR3 runs to 12 residues. Trimming shortened V by 3 bases and J by 10 bases, and 10 bases separated the two germline ends. Germline CDR1 reads SNHLY; CDR2 reads FYNNEI.

The rearrangement joins TRBV6-5 to TRBJ1-1; TRBD1 might be the D (6 bases). Per the germline V gene, CDR1 is MNHEY and CDR2 is SVGAGI. V was trimmed by 6 bases and J by 1 base, leaving 12 bases between them. This CDR3 region has 14 residues. CDR3 bases: TGTGCCAGCAGGACGGGGGCCGGGAACACTGAAGCTTTCTTT. This gives the protein CASRTGAGNTEAFF.

This clone was observed a few times. The V call is TRBV19, the J call TRBJ2-7; tentatively, D is TRBD1 (8 bases). Trimming shortened V by 4 bases and J by 2 bases, and 12 bases separated the two germline ends. CDR3 length: 14 amino acids. The germline V gene encodes CDR1 LNHDA and CDR2 SQIVND (reference sequence). The CDR3 is CASSTTGGAYEQYF. In nucleotides, the CDR3 is TGTGCCAGTAGTACCACAGGGGGGGCCTACGAGCAGTACTTC.

The chain links TRBV15 to TRBJ2-7; a possible D gene is TRBD1 (6 bases). Germline CDR1 and CDR2: LNHNV and YYDKDF (reference sequence). V was trimmed by 0 bases and J by 3 bases, leaving 12 bases between them. This CDR3 is built from 15 residues. This chain's CDR3 is CATSRDNAGDYEQYF. The DNA of the CDR3 is TGTGCCACCAGCAGAGATAACGCAGGGGACTACGAGCAGTACTTC.

CDR3 DNA: TGCGCCAGCAGTGATCCTAGCGGGAGGGACGGGGAGCTGTTTTTT. Amino acids: CASSDPSGRDGELFF. The gene calls are TRBV10-1 and TRBJ2-2; 12 bases are a match to TRBD2. The CDR3 is made up of 15 amino acids. V dropped 3 bases and J dropped 7; count of bases not matched to a gene: 3. Looked up from germline, CDR1 is WNHNN and CDR2 is SYGVQD (reference sequence).

This clone was found once. This rearrangement joins TRBV6-5 to TRBJ2-7; D is possibly TRBD1 (6 bases). The CDR3 is 14 amino acids. Trimming cost V 5 bases and J 0 bases, with 11 bases left between them. Germline assignment: CDR1 MNHEY and CDR2 SVGAGI. The CDR3 reads CASSTGTSSYEQYF. The CDR3 nucleotides read TGTGCCAGCAGTACCGGGACAAGCTCCTACGAGCAGTACTTC.

V gene TRBV27 combines with J gene TRBJ2-3, with TRBD2 matching 10 bases. The length of the CDR3 is 18 residues. V dropped 5 bases and J dropped 0; count of bases not matched to a gene: 11. Looked up from germline, CDR1 is MNHEY and CDR2 is SMNVEV (reference sequence). The CDR3 is CASSLLGTSVTSTDTQYF. The CDR3 nucleotides are TGTGCCAGCAGTCTATTAGGGACTAGCGTAACTAGCACAGATACGCAGTATTTT.

V and J are TRBV28 and TRBJ1-2, with a weak D call TRBD1 (6 bases). The CDR3 contains 14 residues. The germline V and J ends were trimmed by 6 bases and 7 bases, with 18 bases remaining between them. Germline CDR1 is MDHEN and CDR2 is SYDVKM. The CDR3 DNA sequence: TGTGCCAGCAGCCAGGACAGTCCTCGGCCTGGCTACACCTTC. Its protein is CASSQDSPRPGYTF.

Worth noting for this clone: Mismatch with germline at one junction end may stem from a read error. The V gene is TRBV27, the J gene TRBJ2-7, with D unresolved. The CDR3 runs to 13 residues. Germline CDR1 is MNHEY and CDR2 is SMNVEV (reference sequence). CDR3: CASSSRLGNEHYF. The CDR3 bases are TGTGCCAGCAGTTCCCGCCTGGGAAACGAGCACTACTTC.

The chain uses TRBV29-1 and TRBJ1-5; 7 bases map to TRBD1. The V and J ends lost 3 bases and 11 bases, in that order; junction bases with no gene match: 13. Germline V gene sequence: CDR1 SQVTM, CDR2 ANQGSEA. This CDR3 is 14 amino acids long. The CDR3 bases are TGCAGCGTTGAGTTGTGGGACAGCCCAGGGGCCCAGCATTTT. Amino acids: CSVELWDSPGAQHF.

This clone is a singleton in its sample. The rearrangement joins TRBV2 to TRBJ2-7; D possibly matches TRBD1 or TRBD2 (5 bases each). Germline V gene sequence: CDR1 SNHLY, CDR2 FYNNEI. CDR3 length: 14 residues. Trimming left V 6 bases short and J 2 bases short, with 14 bases between. CDR3 protein: CASSAGTGTYEQYF. The CDR3 bases are TGTGCCAGCAGCGCCGGGACGGGGACCTACGAGCAGTACTTC.

V is TRBV28 and J is TRBJ2-7; no definite D call. Germline values: CDR1 MDHEN, CDR2 SYDVKM. V lost 3 bases and J lost 2, with 17 bases in between. The CDR3 extends over 16 amino acids. The CDR3 coding sequence is TGTGCCAGCAGTTTGAGGCAGCTCAATCCTCCCTACGAGCAGTACTTC. Its protein is CASSLRQLNPPYEQYF.

This chain joins TRBV11-2 and TRBJ2-7; TRBD1 matches 8 bases. V was pared by 1 base and J by 4 bases, with 15 bases of the junction left unmatched. Germline CDR1 reads SGHAT; CDR2 reads FQNNGV. The CDR3 is 18 amino acids. CDR3 in amino acids: CASSLVRLRDRTLYEQYF. DNA of the CDR3: TGTGCCAGCAGCTTAGTCCGCCTTCGGGACAGGACCTTGTACGAGCAGTACTTC.

The rearrangement links TRBV28 to TRBJ2-3; D gene uncertain. The germline V and J ends were trimmed by 5 bases and 0 bases, with 15 bases remaining between them. Germline CDR1 reads MDHEN; CDR2 reads SYDVKM. The CDR3 spans 16 residues. CDR3 nucleotide sequence: TGTGCCAGCAGTCGACCATACTCAACTAGCACAGATACGCAGTATTTT. Its translation: CASSRPYSTSTDTQYF.

The chain joins TRBV5-6 to TRBJ2-1, with 8 bases matching TRBD1. The ends lost 4 bases at V and 12 bases at J; junction bases unmatched: 12. The germline gives CDR1 SGHDT, CDR2 YYEEEE. CDR3 length equals 14 residues. DNA of the CDR3: TGTGCCAGCAGCCAAGGACAGGGTAACTCCCTGCAGTTCTTC. Amino acids: CASSQGQGNSLQFF.

V gene TRBV4-3 combines with J gene TRBJ1-1; D is uncertain. This CDR3 comprises 13 residues. Trimming left V 1 base short and J 1 base short, with 4 bases between. Germline V CDR1 and CDR2: LGHNA, YSLEER. The CDR3 loop is CASSQGSNTEAFF. CDR3 nucleotide sequence: TGCGCCAGCAGCCAAGGGTCGAACACTGAAGCTTTCTTT.

This chain uses TRBV7-9 with TRBJ2-1; D might be TRBD1 (6 bases). Trimming removed 5 bases at V and 4 bases at J, with 21 bases between. CDR1 and CDR2 from the germline V gene are SEHNR and FQNEAQ (reference sequence). This CDR3 has 17 amino acids. CDR3 amino acids: CASSPRARDIRYNEQFF. CDR3 in DNA: TGTGCCAGCAGCCCGCGGGCCCGGGACATTAGGTACAATGAGCAGTTCTTC.

This clone was observed a few times. This chain joins TRBV2 and TRBJ2-5; a possible D gene is TRBD1 (6 bases). The CDR3 length is 13 residues. CDR1 SNHLY and CDR2 FYNNEI come from the germline V gene. Trimming stripped 6 bases from V and 2 bases from J, with 10 bases between. CDR3 DNA sequence: TGTGCCAGCAGAGGGACATTTCAAGAGACCCAGTACTTC. Translating it yields CASRGTFQETQYF.

The chain employs TRBV11-2 and TRBJ2-3, with a weak D call TRBD2 (6 bases). The germline V and J ends were trimmed by 5 bases and 6 bases, with 12 bases remaining between them. CDR1 and CDR2 (germline): SGHAT, FQNNGV. The CDR3 length is 13 residues. CDR3 in DNA: TGTGCCAGCAGCCCCGGGGACTTGGATACGCAGTATTTT. The encoded protein is CASSPGDLDTQYF.

The V call is TRBV28, the J call TRBJ2-7, with 9 bases that match TRBD1. Germline V gene lookup returns CDR1 MDHEN and CDR2 SYDVKM. The CDR3 length is 14 residues. With 4 bases clipped from V and 5 bases from J, the junction kept 6 bases outside the gene matches. CDR3 sequence reads: CASSYRGRWNEQYF. CDR3 bases: TGTGCCAGCAGTTACAGGGGGCGGTGGAACGAGCAGTACTTC.

This clone has a single count. The chain links TRBV7-8 to TRBJ2-1; D tentatively reads TRBD1 or TRBD2 (5 bases each). Between the trimmed V and J ends, which lost 5 bases and 0 bases, there was a span of 17 bases. Germline V lookup: CDR1 SGHVS, CDR2 FQNEAQ. There are 17 residues in the CDR3. CDR3 residues: CASSPRDRRSSYNEQFF. The DNA of the CDR3 is TGTGCCAGCAGCCCCCGGGACCGACGGAGCTCCTACAATGAGCAGTTCTTC.